This paragraph covers one T cell receptor (beta chain) sequence. Its antigen is as yet unknown. Cells sorted by CD45RO/CCR7/CD25/CD127/CD95/CD27 comprised CD4+ naive, central memory, regulatory and stem cell-like memory cells. The trim removed 0 bases at V and 6 bases at J, leaving 5 bases unmatched. Germline lookup yields CDR1 GTSNPN and CDR2 SVGIG (reference sequence). This CDR3 is built from 13 residues. The study reverse transcribed the entire isolated RNA, so it sequenced expressed TCRB transcripts. Here immunoSEQ multiplex PCR was the method, and the copy in TCRdb shows in-frame clones only, minus some. The sample includes 640,000 or so clones, over 13% of them seen just once. These data come from a study of beta chain features in type 1 diabetes. About the study: Healthy donors and patients had similar age, gender and cell yields. The study, taken as a whole, reports: Researchers report that Type 1 diabetes patients had moderately but significantly shorter TCRB CDR3s across all four CD4+ subsets. The similarity of naive, central memory and Treg TCRB repertoires appeared greater among patients than among healthy donors.

The TCR originated in a man between 18 and 29 years old with type 1 diabetes. The rearrangement joins TRBV30 to TRBJ2-7, with 7 positions matching TRBD2. Sequenced material: naive CD4+ T cells from blood. DNA for the CDR3: TGTGCCTGGAGTGTGGGAGGGGCCCCCGAGCAGTACTTC. Translation: CAWSVGGAPEQYF.